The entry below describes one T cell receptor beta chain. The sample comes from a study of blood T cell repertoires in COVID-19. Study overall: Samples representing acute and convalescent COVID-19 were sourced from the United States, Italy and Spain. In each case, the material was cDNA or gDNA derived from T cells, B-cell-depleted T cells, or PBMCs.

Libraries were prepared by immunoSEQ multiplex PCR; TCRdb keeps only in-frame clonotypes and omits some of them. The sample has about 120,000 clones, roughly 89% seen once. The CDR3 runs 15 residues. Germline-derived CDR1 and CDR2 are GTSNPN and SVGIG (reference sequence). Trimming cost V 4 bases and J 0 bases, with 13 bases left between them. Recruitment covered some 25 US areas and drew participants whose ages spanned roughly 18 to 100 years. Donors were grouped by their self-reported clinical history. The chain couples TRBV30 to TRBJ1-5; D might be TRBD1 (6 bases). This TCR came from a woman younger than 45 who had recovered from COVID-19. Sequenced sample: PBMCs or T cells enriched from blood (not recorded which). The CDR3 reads CAWTQGPSSNQPQHF. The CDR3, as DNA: TGTGCCTGGACGCAGGGGCCTTCTAGCAATCAGCCCCAGCATTTT.